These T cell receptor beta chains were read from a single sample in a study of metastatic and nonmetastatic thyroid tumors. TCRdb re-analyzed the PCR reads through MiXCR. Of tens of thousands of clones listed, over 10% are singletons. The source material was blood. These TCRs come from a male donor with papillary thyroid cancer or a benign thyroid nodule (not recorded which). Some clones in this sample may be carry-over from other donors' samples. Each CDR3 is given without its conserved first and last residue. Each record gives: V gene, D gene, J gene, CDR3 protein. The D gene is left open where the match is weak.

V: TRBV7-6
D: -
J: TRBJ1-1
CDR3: ASSLRVGGTEAF

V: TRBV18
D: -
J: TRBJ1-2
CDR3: ASSPDLAGAFYGYT

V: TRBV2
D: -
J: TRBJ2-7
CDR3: ASSPRAHSYEQY

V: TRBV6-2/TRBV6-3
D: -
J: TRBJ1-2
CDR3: ASTYPANYGYT

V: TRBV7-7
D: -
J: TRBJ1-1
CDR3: ASSSDVYAEAF

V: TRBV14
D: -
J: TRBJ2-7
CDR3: ASSPSPGRTSYEQY

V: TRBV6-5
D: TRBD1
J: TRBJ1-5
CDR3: ASSYSTGGAQH

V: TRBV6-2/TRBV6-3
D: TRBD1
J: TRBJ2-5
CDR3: ASTGTGGEKTQY

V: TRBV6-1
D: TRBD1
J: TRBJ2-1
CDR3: ASSRLPGTGSHEQF

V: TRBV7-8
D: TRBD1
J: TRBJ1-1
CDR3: ASSAGQGARGTEAF

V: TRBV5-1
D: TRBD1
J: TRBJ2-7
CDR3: ASSLLRTGSEQY

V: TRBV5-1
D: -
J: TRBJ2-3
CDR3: ASSLARRFTDTQY

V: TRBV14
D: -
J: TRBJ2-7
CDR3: ASSQEGGWLGVLNSYEQY

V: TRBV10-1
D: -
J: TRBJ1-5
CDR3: ASSDRARHLNQPQH

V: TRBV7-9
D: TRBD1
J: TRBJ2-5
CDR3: ASSSPGQGYETQY

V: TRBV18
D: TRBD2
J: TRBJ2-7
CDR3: ASSPGTSGRRSSYEQY

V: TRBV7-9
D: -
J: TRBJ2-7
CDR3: ASSDPDAGVGQY

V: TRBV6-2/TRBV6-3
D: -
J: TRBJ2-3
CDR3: ASIRGEGRPDTQY

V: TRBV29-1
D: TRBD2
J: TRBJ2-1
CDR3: SVSSGSYNEQF

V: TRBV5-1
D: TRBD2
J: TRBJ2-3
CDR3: ASSFASGVTSTDTQY

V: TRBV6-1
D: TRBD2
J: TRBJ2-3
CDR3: ASSGRGESTDTQY

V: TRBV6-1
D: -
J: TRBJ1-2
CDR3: ASSTGIFYGYT

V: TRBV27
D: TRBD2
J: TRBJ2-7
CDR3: ASSFRRTSGLPSYEQY